The rows below give T cell receptor beta chains drawn from one sample of a study of brain metastases from non-small cell lung cancer. Sequencing was performed with immunoSEQ multiplex PCR; in TCRdb, only in-frame clones are kept and a portion is missing. The sample lists 2,500 to 4,000 clones, just over 85% occurring once. Sequencing used primary lung tumor tissue. The receptors shown here come from a donor at least 40 years old with non-small cell lung cancer. The CDR3 runs from the conserved cysteine through the conserved F or W. A D gene is named only where the DNA matches it firmly. A clone size is listed for some rows: how often the clone was seen (once, few, many), or a class if it is expanded.

j_call v_call cdr3_length d_call clone_size cdr3_aa cdr3_nt
TRBJ2-3 TRBV6-4 15 TRBD2 - CASSGTNGDTDTQYF TGTGCCTCTTCCGGGACTAACGGAGACACAGATACGCAGTATTTT
TRBJ1-1 TRBV6-5 15 - - CASQRWGEFNTEAFF TGTGCCAGCCAACGCTGGGGTGAGTTCAACACTGAAGCTTTCTTT
TRBJ1-5 TRBV3-1/TRBV3-2 13 - - CASSGGRGQPQHF TGTGCCTCCTCGGGGGGGAGGGGTCAGCCCCAGCATTTT
TRBJ1-1 TRBV19 16 - once CASSSRGQGPGIEAFF TGTGCCAGTAGTAGTAGGGGCCAGGGGCCTGGGATTGAAGCTTTCTTT
TRBJ2-5 TRBV6-1 14 - - CASSEPGRQETQYF TGTGCCAGCAGTGAACCGGGACGTCAAGAGACCCAGTACTTC
TRBJ2-1 TRBV4-2 16 TRBD2 once CASSQELAGGRNEQFF TGTGCCAGCAGCCAAGAACTAGCGGGAGGGCGCAATGAGCAGTTCTTC
TRBJ2-7 TRBV28 14 - - CASSPPTALQEQYF TGTGCCAGCAGCCCCCCGACTGCACTACAGGAGCAGTACTTC
TRBJ1-5 TRBV28 15 - - CASTPRGRGAQPQHF TGTGCCAGCACCCCTAGAGGACGGGGGGCTCAGCCCCAGCATTTT
TRBJ1-2 TRBV6-5 13 TRBD1 - CASSRTGNYGYTF TGTGCCAGCAGCCGGACAGGGAACTATGGCTACACCTTC
TRBJ2-6 TRBV6-6 15 - - CASSPMGSGANVLTF TGTGCCAGCAGCCCAATGGGCTCTGGGGCCAACGTCCTGACTTTC
TRBJ2-5 TRBV19 12 - - CATSTSGKTQYF TGTGCCACCTCGACTAGTGGAAAGACCCAGTACTTC
TRBJ1-5 TRBV6-1 15 TRBD1 - CASRDRFWGNQPQHF TGTGCCAGCAGGGACAGGTTCTGGGGCAATCAGCCCCAGCATTTT
TRBJ2-1 TRBV2 16 - - CASSEPDFGSYNEQFF TGTGCCAGCAGTGAACCGGATTTTGGCTCCTACAATGAGCAGTTCTTC
TRBJ1-1 TRBV24-1 15 TRBD1 - CATSDSGTANPEAFF TGTGCCACCAGTGATTCCGGGACAGCTAACCCTGAAGCTTTCTTT
TRBJ2-1 TRBV25-1 11 - - CASSSGNEQFF TGTGCCAGCAGTAGTGGCAATGAGCAGTTCTTC
TRBJ2-1 TRBV7-2 15 - - CASSLRGGDDNEQFF TGTGCCAGCAGCCTACGCGGGGGCGATGACAATGAGCAGTTCTTC
TRBJ2-3 TRBV5-4 14 - - CASSAKLKPDTQYF TGTGCCAGCAGCGCTAAGTTGAAGCCTGATACGCAGTATTTT
TRBJ2-7 TRBV5-1 15 - - CASSPGGTRAYEQYF TGCGCCAGCAGCCCTGGGGGGACACGGGCCTACGAGCAGTACTTC
TRBJ2-5 TRBV29-1 15 - once CSVEDFRALQETQYF TGCAGCGTTGAAGATTTTAGGGCACTACAAGAGACCCAGTACTTC